Below, 22 T cell receptor beta chains from the same sample are listed, as sequenced in a study of blood T cell repertoires in COVID-19. Only in-frame clones appear in the TCRdb table, and some are missing; sequencing was by immunoSEQ multiplex PCR. The sample lists 200,000 to 250,000 clones; nearly 90% were seen once. The material sequenced was PBMCs or T cells enriched from blood (not recorded which). These receptors were collected from a man between 25 and 39 years old who had been exposed to COVID-19.

This clone was recorded once. The genes are TRBV19 and TRBJ2-1, with TRBD2 matching over 10 bases. The germline CDR1 and CDR2 sequences are LNHDA and SQIVND (reference sequence). The V and J ends lost 6 bases and 3 bases, in that order; junction bases with no gene match: 8. The CDR3 runs 16 residues. The CDR3 loop is CASSGTSGVRYNEQFF. In DNA form, the CDR3 reads TGTGCCAGTAGCGGAACTAGCGGGGTGCGCTACAATGAGCAGTTCTTC.

This clone was seen just once. V gene TRBV15 combines with J gene TRBJ1-5; 9 nucleotides agree with TRBD1. CDR1 is LNHNV, CDR2 YYDKDF, per germline (reference sequence). Trimming at V came to 3 bases and at J to 6 bases, leaving 12 bases not matched to a gene. This CDR3 has 17 amino acids. This CDR3 is CATSSGLGTGRGQPQHF. Written as DNA, the CDR3 is TGTGCCACCAGCAGCGGACTTGGGACAGGGCGAGGTCAGCCCCAGCATTTT.

This clone has just one count. The J gene is TRBJ2-6, the V gene TRBV23-1, with D maybe TRBD2 (5 bases). TRBV23-1 is an open reading frame whose function is uncertain. V was cut by 0 bases and J by 3 bases, with 12 bases left in between. The CDR3 length is 17 residues. The CDR3 DNA follows: TGCGCCAGCAGTCAATCTGGGGAGTCTGTTGGGGCCAACGTCCTGACTTTC. Protein: CASSQSGESVGANVLTF.

The V and J genes are TRBV14 and TRBJ1-1; 7 bases align to TRBD1. V lost 4 bases, J lost 5 bases, and 7 bases stayed unmatched. Germline V gene data show CDR1 as SGHDN and CDR2 as FVKESK. The CDR3 contains 14 residues. The DNA of the CDR3 is TGTGCCAGCAGCCTTCTCGCAGGGGGGACTGAAGCTTTCTTT. It codes for CASSLLAGGTEAFF.

This sequence joins TRBV4-3 and TRBJ2-2; TRBD1 is a possible D gene (8 bases). Per the germline V gene, CDR1 is LGHNA and CDR2 is YSLEER. The CDR3 runs to 17 residues. V was trimmed by 0 bases and J by 5 bases, leaving 16 bases between them. This chain's CDR3 is CASSQEFVQGGTGELFF. CDR3 in DNA: TGCGCCAGCAGCCAAGAGTTCGTACAGGGGGGGACCGGGGAGCTGTTTTTT.

V usage is TRBV4-1 and J usage is TRBJ1-5; 7 bases line up with TRBD1. Trimming cost V 2 bases and J 8 bases; bases outside gene matches: 3. The CDR3 length is 13 residues. CDR1 is MGHRA and CDR2 is YSYEKL in the germline V gene. The CDR3 region is CASSQYRGEPQHF. The CDR3, as DNA: TGCGCCAGCAGCCAATACAGGGGTGAGCCCCAGCATTTT.

CDR3 protein: CASSRYRDRAYEQYF. The CDR3 coding sequence is TGTGCCAGCAGCCGATATAGGGACAGGGCCTACGAGCAGTACTTC. The chain has TRBV7-6 and TRBJ2-7; 9 bases agree with TRBD1. The CDR3 sequence is 15 residues long. The J segment lost 2 bases and the V segment lost 5 bases, leaving 7 bases of the junction unmatched. From germline, CDR1 is SGHVS and CDR2 FNYEAQ.

The chain joins TRBV9 to TRBJ2-7, with a weak D call TRBD1 (5 bases). CDR1 SGDLS and CDR2 YYNGEE come from the germline V gene. The V and J ends lost 1 base and 1 base respectively, with 9 bases between them. The CDR3 runs 14 residues. CDR3 sequence: CASSVYQGSYEQYF. The CDR3 DNA reads TGTGCCAGCAGCGTATATCAGGGTTCCTACGAGCAGTACTTC.

The rearrangement links TRBV3-1 (or the pseudogene TRBV3-2) to TRBJ2-2, with D unresolved. The length of the CDR3 is 13 residues. CDR1 and CDR2 (germline): LGHDT, YNNKEL (reference sequence). Trimming removed 4 bases at V and 7 bases at J, with 10 bases between. The CDR3 DNA reads TGTGCCAGCAGCCCCCTAGTGGGCGGGGAGCTGTTTTTT. Translated: CASSPLVGGELFF.

The chain employs TRBV25-1 and TRBJ1-4; 7 bases fit TRBD1. V lost 4 bases, J lost 6 bases, and 8 bases stayed unmatched. From germline, CDR1 is MGHDK and CDR2 SYGVNS. This CDR3 has 15 residues. The CDR3 DNA reads TGTGCCAGCAGTGCCCCCGGGCAGGGGGATGAAAAACTGTTTTTT. Translation gives CASSAPGQGDEKLFF.

V and J are TRBV12-3 or TRBV12-4 and TRBJ1-6; TRBD1 might be the D (5 bases). The CDR3 consists of 13 residues. Trimming shortened V by 3 bases and J by 10 bases, and 10 bases separated the two germline ends. The CDR3 sequence is CASSLGGDSPLHF. In DNA, the CDR3 is TGTGCCAGCAGTTTGGGGGGGGACTCACCCCTCCACTTT.

J is TRBJ2-2 and V is TRBV29-1, with TRBD2 as a possible D gene (7 bases). V was trimmed by 2 bases and J by 4 bases, leaving 11 bases between them. Germline-derived CDR1 and CDR2 are SQVTM and ANQGSEA. This CDR3 region has 14 residues. As DNA, the CDR3 is TGCAGCGTTGAAAGGGGGGGAGGCACCGGGGAGCTGTTTTTT. It codes for CSVERGGGTGELFF.

The chain joins TRBV6-5 to TRBJ1-6; no clear D gene. This CDR3 comprises 15 residues. Trimming pared 7 bases from V and 6 bases from J, leaving 16 bases between. CDR1 and CDR2 from the germline V gene are MNHEY and SVGAGI. CDR3 sequence reads: CASKRAGGSNSPLHF. CDR3 nucleotides: TGTGCCAGCAAGAGGGCGGGAGGGTCTAATTCACCCCTCCACTTT.

This chain uses TRBV6-6 with TRBJ1-5; no clear D gene. The CDR3 spans 15 residues. Germline assignment: CDR1 MNHNY and CDR2 SVGAGI (reference sequence). Between the trimmed V and J ends, which lost 7 bases and 5 bases, there was a span of 18 bases. The DNA for the CDR3 is TGTGCCAGCACCGCCGATGGGCAGGACTATCAGCCCCAGCATTTT. This gives the protein CASTADGQDYQPQHF.

This sequence joins TRBV4-1 and TRBJ1-3; 11 bases map to TRBD1. V trimming: 1 base; J trimming: 3 bases; junction bases outside the gene matches: 14. Germline-derived CDR1 and CDR2 are MGHRA and YSYEKL. The CDR3 is 20 amino acids. CDR3 DNA: TGCGCCAGCAGCCAAGGGGGACAGGGGGACTTTGTTGGGGATGGAAACACCATATATTTT. This translates into CASSQGGQGDFVGDGNTIYF.

The CDR3 nucleotides are TGTGCCAGCAGTCGTTATTCCGGGAACGAGCAGTACTTC. The encoded protein is CASSRYSGNEQYF. The V gene is TRBV27, the J gene TRBJ2-7; possibly TRBD2 for D (5 bases). V lost 5 bases and J lost 5, with 13 bases in between. Looked up from germline, CDR1 is MNHEY and CDR2 is SMNVEV (reference sequence). The CDR3 is 13 amino acids.

The chain has TRBV10-3 and TRBJ2-1; 13 nucleotides line up with TRBD2. Germline V gene lookup returns CDR1 ENHRY and CDR2 SYGVKD. After removal of 2 bases from V and 8 bases from J, the junction contained 3 bases not matched to a gene. The CDR3 totals 15 residues. CDR3 bases: TGTGCCATCAGTGAGGGGACTAGCGGGGCTCATGAGCAGTTCTTC. Protein: CAISEGTSGAHEQFF.

The V call is TRBV5-1, the J call TRBJ1-6; tentative D call: TRBD1 (5 bases). Germline V gene data show CDR1 as SGHRS and CDR2 as YFSETQ. The CDR3 consists of 16 residues. V dropped 6 bases and J dropped 6 bases, with 19 bases sitting between them. CDR3 DNA sequence: TGCGCCAGCACCCTGCAGGGAGGCAGTGGTAATTCACCCCTCCACTTT. This encodes CASTLQGGSGNSPLHF.

This rearrangement joins TRBV28 to TRBJ1-5; the D is unclear. V was pared by 4 bases and J by 3 bases, with 16 bases between. The CDR3 covers 16 residues. Germline V gene sequence: CDR1 MDHEN, CDR2 SYDVKM. Here the CDR3 reads CASSSPLYHPNQPQHF. In DNA, the CDR3 is TGTGCCAGCAGTTCCCCACTCTACCACCCCAATCAGCCCCAGCATTTT.

The rearrangement uses TRBV5-4 and TRBJ2-7; D may be TRBD2 (5 bases). V shed 4 bases and J shed 2 bases, with 13 bases lying between them. The V gene's germline CDR1 is SGHNT and CDR2 YYREEE (reference sequence). This CDR3 region has 14 residues. The CDR3: CASSPEVGAYEQYF. CDR3 bases: TGTGCCAGCAGCCCCGAGGTGGGAGCCTACGAGCAGTACTTC.

This clone was found once. The rearrangement joins TRBV5-4 to TRBJ2-7; D may be TRBD1 (6 bases). V was trimmed by 2 bases and J by 3 bases, leaving 12 bases between them. This CDR3 comprises 14 residues. CDR1 and CDR2 from the germline V gene are SGHNT and YYREEE (reference sequence). DNA for the CDR3: TGTGCCAGCAGCTTACAGGGAAGCGTCTACGAGCAGTACTTC. Protein product: CASSLQGSVYEQYF.

The V call is TRBV5-6, the J call TRBJ2-7, with D maybe TRBD1 (6 bases). This CDR3 region has 15 residues. From germline, CDR1 is SGHDT and CDR2 YYEEEE. V lost 2 bases and J lost 5, with 17 bases in between. The CDR3 region has the DNA TGTGCCAGCAGCTTATACCCCCCTAACAGGGACGAGCAGTACTTC. Translated, it gives CASSLYPPNRDEQYF.